The present T cell receptor beta chain was sequenced within a study of human T cells and chemical hapten exposure. Stated time point: pre-sensitization, week 0. Treatment here: therapeutic diphenylcyclopropenone sensitization with weekly scalp DPC. Whole-study results and caveats: DPC sensitization did not alter TCRs above 1 in 1000 frequency.

In this sample, this clonotype turned up many times. Its antigen is undetermined. With 3 bases clipped from V and 8 bases from J, the junction kept 7 bases outside the gene matches. The CDR3 has 16 amino acids. Germline assignment: CDR1 SGHRS and CDR2 YFSETQ. Using its own MiXCR run on the RACE reads, TCRdb lists one record per CDR3 protein. The sample has tens of thousands of distinct CDR3 sequences, about 7.6% seen once. This chain connects TRBV5-1 to TRBJ2-1, with 14 bases aligning to TRBD2. The source of this sequence is a woman between 45 and 65 years old with alopecia areata. Some clones in this sample may be carry-over from other donors' samples. The sequencing here drew on whole blood, taken in connection with sensitization to the hapten diphenylcyclopropenone (DPC). This chain's CDR3 is CASSSPRLAGGDEQFF. The CDR3, as DNA: TGCGCCAGCAGCTCACCTAGACTAGCGGGAGGGGATGAGCAGTTCTTC.